The T cell receptor beta chain under discussion was sequenced for a study of identifying expanded T cells in peripheral blood. The CDR3 consists of 14 residues. The germline V and J ends were trimmed by 1 base and 4 bases, with 10 bases remaining between them. CDR1 is LGHNA, CDR2 YNFKEQ, per germline. Some clones are missing from TCRdb's copy, which holds only in-frame ones; the method was immunoSEQ multiplex PCR. The sample includes around 100,000 clones, roughly 90% seen only once; the top ten take around 15%. A word on this clone: Its matching antigen is unknown.

Regarding the study as a whole: Clone count variance between roughly 2-week samples rose with total template count. Technical replicates showed about 1.2 changed clones; around two weeks around 15; four weeks 19.

The chain uses TRBV4-2 and TRBJ1-1; D possibly corresponds to TRBD1 (5 bases). This sequence was found in a person aged 18 to 70 in good health. The material sequenced was blood. The chain's CDR3 is CASSQVGGSTEAFF. Written as DNA, the CDR3 is TGTGCCAGCAGCCAAGTCGGGGGTTCCACTGAAGCTTTCTTT.